This T cell receptor (beta chain) was captured in a study of blood T cell repertoires in COVID-19. Study-wide context: PBMCs, B-cell-depleted T cells, or T cells provided the cDNA or gDNA that made up the material.

Authors' analysis steps: By means of reference gene primer amplification, nucleated cell counts were estimated. Using immunoSEQ multiplex PCR, the repertoire was profiled, and TCRdb retains in-frame clones only, with some absent. V, J and clone size are those of that table, while D and trimming were read from the DNA. The sample has about 66,000 clones, roughly 88% seen once. The specimen was peripheral blood. This TCR was recovered from a woman aged 70-85 years with acute or convalescent COVID-19.

CDR3 in DNA: TGTGCCAGCAGCTTAAGGGGGCAGACCAATCAGCCCCAGCATTTT. It codes for CASSLRGQTNQPQHF. V is TRBV7-2 and J is TRBJ1-5, with 7 bases aligning to TRBD1. Germline V gene lookup returns CDR1 SGHTA and CDR2 FQGNSA. Trimming at V came to 2 bases and at J to 3 bases, leaving 4 bases not matched to a gene. The CDR3 contains 15 residues.